These T cell receptor beta chains were read from a single sample in a study of OX40 agonist ivuxolimab in advanced cancers. This table comes from immunoSEQ multiplex PCR, and its TCRdb copy is limited to in-frame clones, with some not included. The sample holds approximately 25,000 clones, about three quarters seen once. The sequenced sample was CD4+ or CD8+ T cells sorted from blood, obtained in a trial of the OX40 agonist ivuxolimab. All receptors come from an adult with an advanced solid tumor such as melanoma, head and neck, liver or kidney cancer. Both conserved end residues are part of each CDR3. A D gene is named only where the DNA matches it firmly. Some rows have no size entry. The others give once, few or many, or a class for an expanded clone.

V gene: TRBV11-2; CDR3 length: 11; clone size: .; J gene: TRBJ2-3; D gene: .; CDR3 DNA: TGTGCCAGCAGCTCTAGGGATACGCAGTATTTT; CDR3 protein: CASSSRDTQYF
V gene: TRBV28; CDR3 length: 16; clone size: .; J gene: TRBJ1-4; D gene: .; CDR3 DNA: TGTGCCAGCAGTTCCGCGGGATCACAAGACGTAGAAAAACTGTTTTTT; CDR3 protein: CASSSAGSQDVEKLFF
V gene: TRBV15; CDR3 length: 13; clone size: large; J gene: TRBJ2-5; D gene: .; CDR3 DNA: TGTGCCACCAGCAGAGTGGGAGGAGAGACCCAGTACTTC; CDR3 protein: CATSRVGGETQYF
V gene: TRBV9; CDR3 length: 16; clone size: .; J gene: TRBJ2-1; D gene: .; CDR3 DNA: TGTGCCAGCAGCGTAGCAGGTCAGGGAGCCTACAATGAGCAGTTCTTC; CDR3 protein: CASSVAGQGAYNEQFF
V gene: TRBV11-2; CDR3 length: 14; clone size: .; J gene: TRBJ1-2; D gene: TRBD1; CDR3 DNA: TGTGCCAGCAGCTGGGACAGGGGAGGCTCTGGCTACACCTTC; CDR3 protein: CASSWDRGGSGYTF
V gene: TRBV18; CDR3 length: 14; clone size: .; J gene: TRBJ1-2; D gene: TRBD1; CDR3 DNA: TGTGCCAGCTTTCCCGGGACAGGGGCGACCGGCTACACCTTC; CDR3 protein: CASFPGTGATGYTF
V gene: TRBV6-5; CDR3 length: 13; clone size: .; J gene: TRBJ1-1; D gene: .; CDR3 DNA: TGTGCCAGCAGCCCGCGGATGAACACTGAAGCTTTCTTT; CDR3 protein: CASSPRMNTEAFF
V gene: TRBV7-2; CDR3 length: 16; clone size: .; J gene: TRBJ2-3; D gene: TRBD1; CDR3 DNA: TGTGCCAGCAGCTTAAGGGGGCAGATAAGGACAGATACGCAGTATTTT; CDR3 protein: CASSLRGQIRTDTQYF
V gene: TRBV7-9; CDR3 length: 15; clone size: .; J gene: TRBJ1-4; D gene: .; CDR3 DNA: TGTGCCAGCAGCGGGCGGGTGGGAACTAATGAAAAACTGTTTTTT; CDR3 protein: CASSGRVGTNEKLFF
V gene: TRBV6-1; CDR3 length: 11; clone size: few; J gene: TRBJ1-2; D gene: .; CDR3 DNA: TGTGCCAGCAGTGAAGTGGGTGGCTACACCTTC; CDR3 protein: CASSEVGGYTF
V gene: TRBV6-5; CDR3 length: 14; clone size: few; J gene: TRBJ2-7; D gene: TRBD1; CDR3 DNA: TGTGCCAGCAGCCCGGACAGGGCCTCGTACGAGCAGTACTTC; CDR3 protein: CASSPDRASYEQYF
V gene: TRBV10-1; CDR3 length: 14; clone size: .; J gene: TRBJ1-1; D gene: .; CDR3 DNA: TGCGCCAGCTCCCTCTCCAGGGTTGACACTGAAGCTTTCTTT; CDR3 protein: CASSLSRVDTEAFF
V gene: TRBV7-2; CDR3 length: 14; clone size: .; J gene: TRBJ1-1; D gene: .; CDR3 DNA: TGTGCCAGCAGCGGCGAGGGGCCGAACACTGAAGCTTTCTTT; CDR3 protein: CASSGEGPNTEAFF
V gene: TRBV5-4; CDR3 length: 17; clone size: .; J gene: TRBJ2-6; D gene: .; CDR3 DNA: TGTGCCAGCAGGCACGCTACCAGACAAAGTCGGGCCAACGTCCTGACTTTC; CDR3 protein: CASRHATRQSRANVLTF
V gene: TRBV7-2; CDR3 length: 14; clone size: .; J gene: TRBJ2-3; D gene: TRBD2; CDR3 DNA: TGTGCCAGCCGGGGGGACGGGGATTTGGATACGCAGTATTTT; CDR3 protein: CASRGDGDLDTQYF
V gene: TRBV18; CDR3 length: 14; clone size: .; J gene: TRBJ1-5; D gene: .; CDR3 DNA: TGTGCCAGCTCCGGAGGGCAAGCCAATCAGCCCCAGCATTTT; CDR3 protein: CASSGGQANQPQHF
V gene: TRBV7-2; CDR3 length: 16; clone size: once; J gene: TRBJ1-2; D gene: .; CDR3 DNA: TGTGCCAGCAGCTTAGAGCCGGGGTCAGCTAACTATGGCTACACCTTC; CDR3 protein: CASSLEPGSANYGYTF
V gene: TRBV6-6; CDR3 length: 14; clone size: .; J gene: TRBJ2-7; D gene: TRBD2; CDR3 DNA: TGTGCCAGCAGACAGACTAGCGGGAGCTACGAGCAGTACTTC; CDR3 protein: CASRQTSGSYEQYF
V gene: TRBV29-1; CDR3 length: 12; clone size: .; J gene: TRBJ2-3; D gene: .; CDR3 DNA: TGCAGCGTTGACTCGGGGGCAGATACGCAGTATTTT; CDR3 protein: CSVDSGADTQYF
V gene: TRBV5-1; CDR3 length: 15; clone size: .; J gene: TRBJ1-2; D gene: TRBD1; CDR3 DNA: TGCGCCAGCAGCTCAAGACAGGGAGGAGGGTATGGCTACACCTTC; CDR3 protein: CASSSRQGGGYGYTF
V gene: TRBV30; CDR3 length: 12; clone size: .; J gene: TRBJ1-3; D gene: TRBD1; CDR3 DNA: TGTGCCTGGCTGACAGGGCGAAACACCATATATTTT; CDR3 protein: CAWLTGRNTIYF
V gene: TRBV27; CDR3 length: 15; clone size: .; J gene: TRBJ2-2; D gene: TRBD1; CDR3 DNA: TGTGCCAGCAGTTGGGGACAGGGAAACACCGGGGAGCTGTTTTTT; CDR3 protein: CASSWGQGNTGELFF
V gene: TRBV21-1; CDR3 length: 15; clone size: .; J gene: TRBJ1-5; D gene: .; CDR3 DNA: TGTGCCAGCAGCGAAACAGGTCGGAAGGGTCAGCCCCAGCATTTT; CDR3 protein: CASSETGRKGQPQHF
V gene: TRBV9; CDR3 length: 15; clone size: .; J gene: TRBJ2-5; D gene: .; CDR3 DNA: TGTGCCAGCAGCGTAGGGGGGTCAAGACAAGAGACCCAGTACTTC; CDR3 protein: CASSVGGSRQETQYF
V gene: TRBV5-1; CDR3 length: 14; clone size: .; J gene: TRBJ1-3; D gene: .; CDR3 DNA: TGCGCCAGCAGCGAGGGGACCGAGGGAAACACCATATATTTT; CDR3 protein: CASSEGTEGNTIYF
V gene: TRBV2; CDR3 length: 14; clone size: once; J gene: TRBJ1-2; D gene: .; CDR3 DNA: TGTGCCAGCAGTGGGGGCAGGGGATACTATGGCTACACCTTC; CDR3 protein: CASSGGRGYYGYTF
V gene: TRBV10-3; CDR3 length: 12; clone size: .; J gene: TRBJ2-7; D gene: .; CDR3 DNA: TGTGCCATCAGTGAGTCTTTAGGAGAGCAGTACTTC; CDR3 protein: CAISESLGEQYF
V gene: TRBV11-2; CDR3 length: 16; clone size: .; J gene: TRBJ2-4; D gene: .; CDR3 DNA: TGTGCCAGCAGCTTAGATCGGCCAGCAGTGGAAAACATTCAGTACTTC; CDR3 protein: CASSLDRPAVENIQYF
V gene: TRBV5-1; CDR3 length: 15; clone size: .; J gene: TRBJ1-3; D gene: TRBD1; CDR3 DNA: TGCGCCAGCAGCTTGGGACAGGGAGACGGAGACACCATATATTTT; CDR3 protein: CASSLGQGDGDTIYF
V gene: TRBV27; CDR3 length: 14; clone size: .; J gene: TRBJ1-4; D gene: TRBD1; CDR3 DNA: TGTGCCAGCAGTTATGGCAGGGGGGATGAAAAACTGTTTTTT; CDR3 protein: CASSYGRGDEKLFF
V gene: TRBV28; CDR3 length: 13; clone size: .; J gene: TRBJ2-2; D gene: TRBD1; CDR3 DNA: TGTGCCACCCAACAGGGGTGGGACGGGGAGCTGTTTTTT; CDR3 protein: CATQQGWDGELFF
V gene: TRBV18; CDR3 length: 15; clone size: once; J gene: TRBJ1-4; D gene: .; CDR3 DNA: TGTGCCAGCTCTCAAAGGTGGCCCTCCGTTAATAAACTGTTTTTT; CDR3 protein: CASSQRWPSVNKLFF
V gene: TRBV7-9; CDR3 length: 17; clone size: once; J gene: TRBJ2-1; D gene: .; CDR3 DNA: TGTGCCAGCAGTCAGGGGCTGGTCGGGGGGCCCTACAATGAGCAGTTCTTC; CDR3 protein: CASSQGLVGGPYNEQFF
V gene: TRBV15; CDR3 length: 16; clone size: .; J gene: TRBJ2-2; D gene: TRBD2; CDR3 DNA: TGTGCCACCAGCAGAAGGACGGGAGGGCGAACCGGGGAGCTGTTTTTT; CDR3 protein: CATSRRTGGRTGELFF
V gene: TRBV28; CDR3 length: 17; clone size: .; J gene: TRBJ2-7; D gene: .; CDR3 DNA: TGTGCCAGCAACGAGATCACGAAGGCGAAGAATCCCTACGAGCAGTACTTC; CDR3 protein: CASNEITKAKNPYEQYF
V gene: TRBV7-9; CDR3 length: 14; clone size: .; J gene: TRBJ2-5; D gene: TRBD1; CDR3 DNA: TGTGCCAGCACCTGGGACAGGGGATGGGAGACCCAGTACTTC; CDR3 protein: CASTWDRGWETQYF
V gene: TRBV11-1; CDR3 length: 16; clone size: .; J gene: TRBJ2-1; D gene: .; CDR3 DNA: TGTGCCAGCAGCCCAAGGACCGGACTCTCCTACAATGAGCAGTTCTTC; CDR3 protein: CASSPRTGLSYNEQFF
V gene: TRBV27; CDR3 length: 17; clone size: .; J gene: TRBJ2-2; D gene: TRBD2; CDR3 DNA: TGTGCCAGCAGCCAATCTGGACTAGCGGGATACACCGGGGAGCTGTTTTTT; CDR3 protein: CASSQSGLAGYTGELFF
V gene: TRBV27; CDR3 length: 16; clone size: .; J gene: TRBJ2-5; D gene: TRBD2; CDR3 DNA: TGTGCCAGCAGTTCCAGACTAGCGGGAGGCAAGGAGACCCAGTACTTC; CDR3 protein: CASSSRLAGGKETQYF
V gene: TRBV5-1; CDR3 length: 15; clone size: once; J gene: TRBJ2-5; D gene: .; CDR3 DNA: TGCGCCAGCAGCTTGGCCGGAGAACAGGAAGAGACCCAGTACTTC; CDR3 protein: CASSLAGEQEETQYF
V gene: TRBV20-1; CDR3 length: 11; clone size: .; J gene: TRBJ1-4; D gene: .; CDR3 DNA: TGCAGTGTTTCCCAGGGGGAAAAACTGTTTTTT; CDR3 protein: CSVSQGEKLFF